This T cell receptor beta chain derives from a study of early T cells in non-severe SARS-CoV-2 infection. The sample holds a few counts of this clonotype. The antigen is not known. Per the germline V gene, CDR1 is MNHEY and CDR2 is SVGAGI. V lost 5 bases, J lost 4 bases, and 15 bases lay in between. The CDR3 is made up of 15 amino acids. Study-level results: Anti-spike CD8 responses were favored by VDJdb matching, which missed private and CD4 specificities.

Researchers attached unique molecular identifiers to individual cDNA molecules. One entry per CDR3 protein results from TCRdb running MiXCR on the 5' RACE reads. This sample has about 81,000 distinct CDR3 sequences; 6% to 7% occur once, and the top ten carry just under 8%. The chain uses TRBV6-5 and TRBJ1-3; tentatively, D is TRBD1 (5 bases). This clonotype was obtained from an adult who was a healthcare worker with PCR-confirmed SARS-CoV-2 infection or an uninfected control (not recorded which). Sequencing was performed on whole blood. CDR3 amino acids: CASSRDGARGNTIYF. The CDR3 nucleotides read TGTGCCAGCAGTCGCGACGGGGCCCGAGGAAACACCATATATTTT.